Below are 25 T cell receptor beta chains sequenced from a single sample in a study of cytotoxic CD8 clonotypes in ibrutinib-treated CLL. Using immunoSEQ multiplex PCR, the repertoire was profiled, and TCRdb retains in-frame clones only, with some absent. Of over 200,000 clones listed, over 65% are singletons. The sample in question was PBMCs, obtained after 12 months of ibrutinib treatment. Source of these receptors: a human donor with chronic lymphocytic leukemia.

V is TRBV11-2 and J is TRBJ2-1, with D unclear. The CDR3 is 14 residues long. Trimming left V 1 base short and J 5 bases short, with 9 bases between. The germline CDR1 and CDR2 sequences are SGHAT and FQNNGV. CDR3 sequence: CASSLAPLHNEQFF. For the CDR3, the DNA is TGTGCCAGCAGCTTAGCCCCCCTCCACAATGAGCAGTTCTTC. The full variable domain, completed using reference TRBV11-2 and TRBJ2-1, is EAGVAQSPRYKIIEKRQSVAFWCNPISGHATLYWYQQILGQGPKLLIQFQNNGVVDDSQLPKDRFSAERLKGVDSTLKIQPAKLEDSAVYLCASSLAPLHNEQFFGPGTRLTVL.

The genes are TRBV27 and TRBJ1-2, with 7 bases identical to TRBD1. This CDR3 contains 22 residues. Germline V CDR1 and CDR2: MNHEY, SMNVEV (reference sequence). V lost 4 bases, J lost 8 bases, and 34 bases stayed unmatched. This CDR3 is CASSSRGVSPYYRFPGLGGYTF. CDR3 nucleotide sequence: TGTGCCAGCAGTTCCAGGGGGGTTTCTCCGTATTATAGGTTTCCGGGCCTCGGGGGCTACACCTTC.

The CDR3 protein is CATKRERRYNEQFF. The CDR3 DNA reads TGTGCCACCAAGCGGGAGCGTCGCTACAATGAGCAGTTCTTC. The V and J genes are TRBV28 and TRBJ2-1; 8 bases fit TRBD2. Germline V lookup: CDR1 MDHEN, CDR2 SYDVKM. The CDR3 length is 14 residues. V shed 10 bases, J shed 3 bases, and the junction held 8 bases outside the gene matches.

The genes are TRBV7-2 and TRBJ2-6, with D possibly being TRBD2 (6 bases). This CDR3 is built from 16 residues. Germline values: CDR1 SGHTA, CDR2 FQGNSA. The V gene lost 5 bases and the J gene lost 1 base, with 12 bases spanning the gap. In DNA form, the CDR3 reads TGTGCCAGCAGCCCCGCCCGGGGGTCTGGGGCCAACGTCCTGACTTTC. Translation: CASSPARGSGANVLTF.

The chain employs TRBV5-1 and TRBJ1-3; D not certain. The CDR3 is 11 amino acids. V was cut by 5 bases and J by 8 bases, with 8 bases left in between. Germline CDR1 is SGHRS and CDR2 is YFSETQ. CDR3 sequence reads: CASSTRDTIYF. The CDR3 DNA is TGCGCCAGCAGTACCCGAGACACCATATATTTT.

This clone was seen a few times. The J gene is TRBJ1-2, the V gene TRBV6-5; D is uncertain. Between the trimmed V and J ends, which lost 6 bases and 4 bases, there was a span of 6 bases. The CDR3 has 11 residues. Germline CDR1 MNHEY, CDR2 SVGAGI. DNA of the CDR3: TGTGCCAGCAGGGCAGGCTATGGCTACACCTTC. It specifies CASRAGYGYTF.

The DNA of the CDR3 is TGTGCCAGTAGTATACGTCCAGGGGGCTATGGCTACACCTTC. Translation gives CASSIRPGGYGYTF. The chain uses TRBV19 and TRBJ1-2; 7 nucleotides align to TRBD1. The germline V gene has CDR1 LNHDA and CDR2 SQIVND (reference sequence). V gave up 2 bases and J gave up 4 bases; unmatched junction bases: 4. The CDR3 extends over 14 amino acids.

The CDR3 sequence is CASSPVGGVAVSPLHF. The CDR3 DNA sequence: TGTGCCAGCAGCCCGGTGGGGGGGGTCGCCGTGTCACCCCTCCACTTT. The genes are TRBV9 and TRBJ1-6, with D possibly matching TRBD1 (5 bases). Per germline, CDR1 SGDLS and CDR2 YYNGEE. Trimming took off 4 bases at V and 10 bases at J, with 21 bases between the two ends. The CDR3 has 16 residues.

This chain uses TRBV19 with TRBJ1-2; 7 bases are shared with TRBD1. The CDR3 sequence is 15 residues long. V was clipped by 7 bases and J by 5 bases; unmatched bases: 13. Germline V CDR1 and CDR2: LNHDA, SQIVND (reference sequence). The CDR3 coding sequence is TGTGCCAGTATACCCGACAGGGATCGTCCTTATGGCTACACCTTC. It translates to CASIPDRDRPYGYTF. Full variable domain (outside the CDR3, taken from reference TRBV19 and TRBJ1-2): DGGITQSPKYLFRKEGQNVTLSCEQNLNHDAMYWYRQDPGQGLRLIYYSQIVNDFQKGDIAEGYSVSREKKESFPLTVTSAQKNPTAFYLCASIPDRDRPYGYTFGSGTRLTVV.

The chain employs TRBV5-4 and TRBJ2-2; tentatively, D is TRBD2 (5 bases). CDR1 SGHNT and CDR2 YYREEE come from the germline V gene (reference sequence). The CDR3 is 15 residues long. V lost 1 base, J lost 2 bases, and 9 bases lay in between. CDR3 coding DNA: TGTGCCAGCAGCTTGATCAGCGGCAACACCGGGGAGCTGTTTTTT. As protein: CASSLISGNTGELFF.

The CDR3 reads CASSVGASTDTQYF. The CDR3 DNA is TGTGCCAGCAGCGTAGGAGCATCCACAGATACGCAGTATTTT. V usage is TRBV9 and J usage is TRBJ2-3, with no clear D. CDR1 and CDR2 (germline): SGDLS, YYNGEE. The CDR3 length is 14 residues. Trimming stripped 0 bases from V and 2 bases from J, with 7 bases between.

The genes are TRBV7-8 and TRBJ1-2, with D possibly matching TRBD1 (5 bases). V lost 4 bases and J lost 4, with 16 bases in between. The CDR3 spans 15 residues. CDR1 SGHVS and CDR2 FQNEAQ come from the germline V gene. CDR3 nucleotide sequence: TGTGCCAGCAGCTCCTACGGGACGAAAGTCTATGGCTACACCTTC. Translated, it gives CASSSYGTKVYGYTF.

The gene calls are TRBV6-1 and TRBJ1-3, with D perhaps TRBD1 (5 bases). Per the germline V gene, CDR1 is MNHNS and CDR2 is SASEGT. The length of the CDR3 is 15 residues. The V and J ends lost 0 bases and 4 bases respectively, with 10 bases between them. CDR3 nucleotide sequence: TGTGCCAGCAGTGAAGCGGGTGGGGCAGGAAACACCATATATTTT. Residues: CASSEAGGAGNTIYF.

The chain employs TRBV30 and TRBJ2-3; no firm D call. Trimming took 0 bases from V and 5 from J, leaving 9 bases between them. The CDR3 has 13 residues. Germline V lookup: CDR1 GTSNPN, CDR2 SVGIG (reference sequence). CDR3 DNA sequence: TGTGCCTGGAGTGTAACTCCCGGAGATACGCAGTATTTT. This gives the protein CAWSVTPGDTQYF.

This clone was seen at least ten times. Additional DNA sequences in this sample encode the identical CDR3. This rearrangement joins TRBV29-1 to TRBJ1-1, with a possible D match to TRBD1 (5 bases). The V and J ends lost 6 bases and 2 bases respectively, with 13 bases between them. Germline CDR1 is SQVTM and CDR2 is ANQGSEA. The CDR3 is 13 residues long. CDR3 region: CSVRTGGNTEAFF. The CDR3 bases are TGCAGCGTCCGGACGGGGGGTAACACTGAAGCTTTCTTT. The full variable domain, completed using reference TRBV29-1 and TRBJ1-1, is SAVISQKPSRDICQRGTSLTIQCQVDSQVTMMFWYRQQPGQSLTLIATANQGSEATYESGFVIDKFPISRPNLTFSTLTVSNMSPEDSSIYLCSVRTGGNTEAFFGQGTRLTVV.

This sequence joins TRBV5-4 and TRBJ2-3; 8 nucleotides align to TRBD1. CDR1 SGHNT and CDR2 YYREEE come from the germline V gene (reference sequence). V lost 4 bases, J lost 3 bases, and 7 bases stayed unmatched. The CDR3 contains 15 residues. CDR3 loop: CASSRRQGATDTQYF. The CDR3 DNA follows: TGTGCCAGCAGCCGGAGGCAGGGGGCGACAGATACGCAGTATTTT.

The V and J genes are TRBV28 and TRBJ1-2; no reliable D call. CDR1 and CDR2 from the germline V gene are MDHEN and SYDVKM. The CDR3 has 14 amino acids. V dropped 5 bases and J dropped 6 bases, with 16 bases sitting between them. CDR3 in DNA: TGTGCCAGCAGTCCCGGGCGAGCGGTAAATGGCTACACCTTC. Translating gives CASSPGRAVNGYTF.

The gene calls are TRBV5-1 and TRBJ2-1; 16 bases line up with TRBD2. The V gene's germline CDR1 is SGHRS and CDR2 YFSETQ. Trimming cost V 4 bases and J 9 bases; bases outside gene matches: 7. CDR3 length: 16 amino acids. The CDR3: CASSGGLAGGLVEQFF. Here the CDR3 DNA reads TGCGCCAGCAGCGGGGGACTAGCGGGAGGGCTGGTTGAGCAGTTCTTC.

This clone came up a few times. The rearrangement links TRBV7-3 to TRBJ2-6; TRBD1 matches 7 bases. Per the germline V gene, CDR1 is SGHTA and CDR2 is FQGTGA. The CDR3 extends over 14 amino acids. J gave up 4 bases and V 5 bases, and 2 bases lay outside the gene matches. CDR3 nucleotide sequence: TGTGCCAGCAGCACAGGGGCAGGGGCCAACGTCCTGACTTTC. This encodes CASSTGAGANVLTF.

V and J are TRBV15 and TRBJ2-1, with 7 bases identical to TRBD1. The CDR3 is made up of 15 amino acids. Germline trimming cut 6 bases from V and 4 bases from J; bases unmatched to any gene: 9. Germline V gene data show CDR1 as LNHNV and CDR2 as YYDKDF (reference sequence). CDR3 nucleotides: TGTGCCACCAGTGCGACAGGGCTTAGGTACAATGAGCAGTTCTTC. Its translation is CATSATGLRYNEQFF.

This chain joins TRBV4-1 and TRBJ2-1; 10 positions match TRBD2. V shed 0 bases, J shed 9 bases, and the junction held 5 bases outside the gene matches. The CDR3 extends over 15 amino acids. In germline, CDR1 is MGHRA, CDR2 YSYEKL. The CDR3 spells CASSQDPSGRSEQFF. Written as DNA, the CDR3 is TGCGCCAGCAGCCAAGACCCTAGCGGGAGATCTGAGCAGTTCTTC.

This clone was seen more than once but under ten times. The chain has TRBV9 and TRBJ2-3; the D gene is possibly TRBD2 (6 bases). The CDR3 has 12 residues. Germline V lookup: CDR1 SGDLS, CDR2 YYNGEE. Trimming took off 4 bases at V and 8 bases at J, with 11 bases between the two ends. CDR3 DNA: TGTGCCAGCAGCCCGGACGGGGGTACGCAGTATTTT. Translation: CASSPDGGTQYF.

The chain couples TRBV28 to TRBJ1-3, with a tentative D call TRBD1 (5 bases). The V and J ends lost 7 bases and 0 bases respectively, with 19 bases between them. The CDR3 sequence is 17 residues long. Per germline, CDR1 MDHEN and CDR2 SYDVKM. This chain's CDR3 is CASKLTGRLHSGNTIYF. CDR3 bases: TGTGCCAGCAAGCTAACAGGTCGTCTTCACTCTGGAAACACCATATATTTT.

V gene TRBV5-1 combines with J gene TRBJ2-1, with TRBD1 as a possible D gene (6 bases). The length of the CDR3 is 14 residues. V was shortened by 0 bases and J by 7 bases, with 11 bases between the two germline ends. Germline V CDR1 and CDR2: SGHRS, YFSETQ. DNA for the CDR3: TGCGCCAGCAGCTTGGGTAACAGGGAAAATGAGCAGTTCTTC. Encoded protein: CASSLGNRENEQFF. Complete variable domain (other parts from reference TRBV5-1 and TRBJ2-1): KAGVTQTPRYLIKTRGQQVTLSCSPISGHRSVSWYQQTPGQGLQFLFEYFSETQRNKGNFPGRFSGRQFSNSRSEMNVSTLELGDSALYLCASSLGNRENEQFFGPGTRLTVL.

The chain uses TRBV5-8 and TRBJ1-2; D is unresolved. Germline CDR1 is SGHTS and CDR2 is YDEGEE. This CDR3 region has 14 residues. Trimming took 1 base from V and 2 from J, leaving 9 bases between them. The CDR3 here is CASSLWTSNYGYTF. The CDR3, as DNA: TGTGCCAGCAGCTTGTGGACCAGCAACTATGGCTACACCTTC.